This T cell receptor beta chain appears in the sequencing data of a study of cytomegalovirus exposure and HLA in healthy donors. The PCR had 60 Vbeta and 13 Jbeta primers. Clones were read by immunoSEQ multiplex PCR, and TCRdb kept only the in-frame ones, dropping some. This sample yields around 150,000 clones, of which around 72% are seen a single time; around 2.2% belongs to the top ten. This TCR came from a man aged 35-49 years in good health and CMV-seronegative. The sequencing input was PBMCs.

For the CDR3, the DNA is TGCAGCGTTGAACAGGGGGCGGCTGGCTACACCTTC. Amino acid sequence: CSVEQGAAGYTF. J is TRBJ1-2 and V is TRBV29-1; TRBD1 agrees at 8 bases. CDR3 size: 12 residues. Per the germline V gene, CDR1 is SQVTM and CDR2 is ANQGSEA. With 2 bases clipped from V and 7 bases from J, the junction kept 3 bases outside the gene matches.